This T cell receptor (beta chain) originates from a study of blood T cell repertoires in COVID-19 (dated by TCRdb to 2018 to 2021). About the investigation overall: Samples from collaborators originated in the United States, Italy and Spain and spanned both the acute and convalescent phases of COVID-19. The dataset comprised deeply sampled blood TCRbeta repertoires from subjects exposed to, actively infected with, or recovered from COVID-19. Where HLA class I and class II types were available, the types were taken from metadata supplied by the sample provider, not from assay-based typing. A freely available public database, intended as a resource for researchers studying the immune response to SARS-CoV-2, is where the repertoires were released. The material from the prospective study consisted of cDNA or gDNA derived from T cells, B-cell-depleted T cells, or PBMCs. Samples were obtained from the ongoing ImmuneRACE study (first 160 participants) and from 1,254 subjects provided by 6 global collaborators. A de-identified subject ID, COVID-19 status, age in years and sex were almost always included in the sample metadata. What the research found in general, with its limitations: The quantity of clinical and demographic metadata differed by source and by participant and was supplied without curation.

Each collaborating institution followed its own protocols to collect whole blood in K2EDTA tubes. For TCRbeta analysis, collaborator samples were shipped as frozen whole blood, as isolated PBMCs, or as DNA extracted from either sample type. TCRbeta CDR3 regions were amplified from genomic DNA by means of the immunoSEQ Assay, a bias-controlled multiplex PCR. In the authors' own workflow: Nucleated cell counts per sample were estimated from amplification of reference gene primers within the assay. To quantify the absolute abundance of each unique TCRbeta CDR3 rearrangement, sequence reads were collapsed and filtered. For each sample, productive Simpson clonality was calculated by taking the square root of Simpson's diversity index across productive rearrangements. This immuneACCESS table, as held by TCRdb, lists in-frame sequences with V and J called but not all clones. Of the missing ones, under half trace to an unresolved V gene in checked studies; the others have no known cause. V and J calls and clone size are as listed in that table; D and trimming were resolved from the DNA. Across this sample there are about 130,000 clones, with roughly four fifths seen only once. In total, the top ten clones hold roughly an eighth of the sample.

With regard to this clone: Its antigen is unknown. No much larger clone exists at a distance of one base, and base qualities are not known.

The germline V gene specifies SGHDN as CDR1 and FVKESK as CDR2. Unmatched junction bases come to 9, with V trimmed by 4 bases and J by 12 bases. The CDR3 runs 14 residues from the cysteine to the phenylalanine. The retained sequence is limited to the CDR3, 42 bases, with the frame set at the first base. This receptor was obtained from a woman aged 60-70 years with acute or convalescent COVID-19. Sequencing used peripheral blood. The chain uses TRBV14 and TRBJ2-1, with 10 bases aligning to TRBD2. In nucleotide form, the sequence is TGTGCCAGCAGCCGGCTAGCGGGGGATCGCGGGCAGTTCTTC. Its protein is CASSRLAGDRGQFF.